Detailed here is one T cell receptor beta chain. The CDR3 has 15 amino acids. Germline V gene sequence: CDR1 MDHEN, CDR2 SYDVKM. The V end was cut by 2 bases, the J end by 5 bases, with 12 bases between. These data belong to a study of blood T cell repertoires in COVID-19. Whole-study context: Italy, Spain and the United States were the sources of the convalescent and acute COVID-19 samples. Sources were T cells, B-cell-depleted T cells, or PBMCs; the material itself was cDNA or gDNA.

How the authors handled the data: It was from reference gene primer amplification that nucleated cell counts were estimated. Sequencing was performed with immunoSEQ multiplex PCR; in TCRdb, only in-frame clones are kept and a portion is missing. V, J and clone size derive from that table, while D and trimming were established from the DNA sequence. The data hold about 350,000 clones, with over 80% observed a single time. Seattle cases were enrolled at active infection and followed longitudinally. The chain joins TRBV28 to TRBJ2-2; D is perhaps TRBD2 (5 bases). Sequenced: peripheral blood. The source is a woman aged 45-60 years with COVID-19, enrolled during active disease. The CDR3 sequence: CASSLPGIGTGELFF. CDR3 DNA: TGTGCCAGCAGTTTACCGGGGATTGGGACCGGGGAGCTGTTTTTT.